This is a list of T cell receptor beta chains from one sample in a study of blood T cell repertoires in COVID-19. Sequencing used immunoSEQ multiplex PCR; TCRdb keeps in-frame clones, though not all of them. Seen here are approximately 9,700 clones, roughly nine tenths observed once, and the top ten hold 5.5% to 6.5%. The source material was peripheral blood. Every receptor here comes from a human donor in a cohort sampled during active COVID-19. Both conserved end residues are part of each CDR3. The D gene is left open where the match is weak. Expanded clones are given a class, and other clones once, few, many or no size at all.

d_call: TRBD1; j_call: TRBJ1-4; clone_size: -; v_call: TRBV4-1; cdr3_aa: CASSQAPLTGSNEKLFF; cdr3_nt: TGCGCCAGCAGCCAAGCCCCCCTGACAGGGTCGAATGAAAAACTGTTTTTT
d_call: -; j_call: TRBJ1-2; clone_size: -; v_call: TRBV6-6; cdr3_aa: CASSYQGNGYTF; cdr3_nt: TGTGCCAGCAGTTATCAGGGAAACGGCTACACCTTC
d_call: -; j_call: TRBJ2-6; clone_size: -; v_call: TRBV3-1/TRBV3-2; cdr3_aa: CASSQTGGSGANVLTF; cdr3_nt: TGTGCCAGCAGCCAAACCGGGGGCTCTGGGGCCAACGTCCTGACTTTC
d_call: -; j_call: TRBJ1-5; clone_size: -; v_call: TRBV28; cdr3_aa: CASSFPEWYQPQHF; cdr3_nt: TGTGCCAGCAGTTTCCCTGAGTGGTATCAGCCCCAGCATTTT
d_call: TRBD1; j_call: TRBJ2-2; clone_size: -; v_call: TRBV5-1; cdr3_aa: CASSPLGQGTGELFF; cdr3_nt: TGCGCCAGCTCCCCCCTGGGACAGGGTACCGGGGAGCTGTTTTTT
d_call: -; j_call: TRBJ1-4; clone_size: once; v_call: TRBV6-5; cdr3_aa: CASRLVTATNEKLFF; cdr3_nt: TGTGCCAGCAGACTTGTGACAGCAACTAATGAAAAACTGTTTTTT
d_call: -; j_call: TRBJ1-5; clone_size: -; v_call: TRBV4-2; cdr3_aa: CASSQVSGGNQPQHF; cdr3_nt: TGTGCCAGCAGCCAAGTCTCGGGTGGCAATCAGCCCCAGCATTTT
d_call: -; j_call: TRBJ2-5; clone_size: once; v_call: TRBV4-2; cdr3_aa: CASSQEEDSFGETQYF; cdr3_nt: TGTGCCAGCAGCCAAGAAGAGGATAGCTTCGGGGAGACCCAGTACTTC
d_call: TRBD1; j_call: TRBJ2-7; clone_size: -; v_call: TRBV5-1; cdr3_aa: CASSVAPDRDEQYF; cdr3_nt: TGCGCCAGCAGCGTTGCACCCGACAGGGACGAGCAGTACTTC
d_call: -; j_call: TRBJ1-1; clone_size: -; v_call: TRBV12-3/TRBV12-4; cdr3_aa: CASSFQRGAFF; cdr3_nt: TGTGCCAGCAGTTTTCAAAGGGGAGCTTTCTTT
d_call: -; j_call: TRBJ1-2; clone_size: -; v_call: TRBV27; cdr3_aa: CASSLNGANYGYTF; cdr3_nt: TGTGCCAGCAGTTTAAACGGAGCTAACTATGGCTACACCTTC
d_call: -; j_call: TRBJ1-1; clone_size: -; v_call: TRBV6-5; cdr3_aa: CASRPDTLNTEAFF; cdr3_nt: TGTGCCAGCAGGCCCGACACGCTGAACACTGAAGCTTTCTTT
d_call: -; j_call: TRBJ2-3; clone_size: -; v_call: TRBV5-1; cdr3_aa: CASSSQGAADTQYF; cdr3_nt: TGCGCCAGCAGCTCTCAGGGTGCCGCAGATACGCAGTATTTT
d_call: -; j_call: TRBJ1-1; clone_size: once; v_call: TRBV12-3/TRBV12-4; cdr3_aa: CASSRGWADEAFF; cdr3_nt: TGTGCCAGCAGTCGGGGGTGGGCGGATGAAGCTTTCTTT
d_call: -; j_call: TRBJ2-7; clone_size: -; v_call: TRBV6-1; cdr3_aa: CASSEVRDSSYEQYF; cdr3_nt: TGTGCCAGCAGTGAAGTGCGGGACAGCTCCTACGAGCAGTACTTC
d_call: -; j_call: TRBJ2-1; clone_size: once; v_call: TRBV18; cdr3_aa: CASSPDSNEQFF; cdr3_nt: TGTGCCAGCTCCCCGGACAGCAATGAGCAGTTCTTC
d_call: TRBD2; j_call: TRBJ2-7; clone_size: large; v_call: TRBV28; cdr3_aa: CASSRRLARYEQYF; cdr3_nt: TGTGCCAGCAGTCGAAGACTAGCGAGGTACGAGCAGTACTTC
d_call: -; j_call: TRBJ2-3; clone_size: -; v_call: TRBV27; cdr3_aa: CASTTHGALSTDTQYF; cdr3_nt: TGTGCCAGCACCACCCATGGGGCCTTGTCCACAGATACGCAGTATTTT
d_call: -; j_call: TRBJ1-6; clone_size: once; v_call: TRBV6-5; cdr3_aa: CASSYSGRGNSPLHF; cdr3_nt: TGTGCCAGCAGTTACTCAGGCAGGGGCAATTCACCCCTCCACTTT
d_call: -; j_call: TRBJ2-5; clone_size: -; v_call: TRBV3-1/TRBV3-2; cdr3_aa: CASSQSTGGETQYF; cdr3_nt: TGTGCCAGCAGCCAATCGACAGGTGGAGAGACCCAGTACTTC
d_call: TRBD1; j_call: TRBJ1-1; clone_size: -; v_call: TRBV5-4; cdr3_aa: CASRLTGAGTEAFF; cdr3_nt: TGTGCCAGCAGGTTAACAGGGGCGGGGACTGAAGCTTTCTTT
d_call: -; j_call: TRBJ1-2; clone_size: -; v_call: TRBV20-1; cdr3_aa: CSASERNYGYTF; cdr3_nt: TGCAGTGCTAGTGAGCGGAACTATGGCTACACCTTC
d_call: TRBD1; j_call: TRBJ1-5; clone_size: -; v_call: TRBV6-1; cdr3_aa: CASSGDTGGLGNQPQHF; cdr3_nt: TGTGCCAGCAGTGGTGACACAGGGGGATTGGGCAATCAGCCCCAGCATTTT
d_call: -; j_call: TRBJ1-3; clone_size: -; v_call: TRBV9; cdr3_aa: CASSVGGSSSGNTIYF; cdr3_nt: TGTGCCAGCAGCGTAGGAGGGTCCAGCTCTGGAAACACCATATATTTT
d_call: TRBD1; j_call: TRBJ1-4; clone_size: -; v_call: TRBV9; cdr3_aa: CASSVGPGGAEKLFF; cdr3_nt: TGTGCCAGCAGCGTAGGCCCAGGGGGAGCTGAAAAACTGTTTTTT
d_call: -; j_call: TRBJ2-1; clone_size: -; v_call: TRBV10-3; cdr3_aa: CAIRAPDRSNEQFF; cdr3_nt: TGTGCCATCAGGGCCCCGGACAGATCCAATGAGCAGTTCTTC
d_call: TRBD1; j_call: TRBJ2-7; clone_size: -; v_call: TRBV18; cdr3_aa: CASSLRTGGADPYEQYF; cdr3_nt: TGTGCCAGCTCACTACGGACAGGGGGCGCAGACCCCTACGAGCAGTACTTC
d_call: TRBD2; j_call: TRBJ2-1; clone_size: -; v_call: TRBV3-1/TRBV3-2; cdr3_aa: CASSQEGRLAGGFNEQFF; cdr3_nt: TGTGCCAGCAGCCAAGAGGGACGGCTAGCGGGGGGGTTCAATGAGCAGTTCTTC
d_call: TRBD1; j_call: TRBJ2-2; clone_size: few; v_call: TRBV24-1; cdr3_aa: CATSDIDRVAAGELFF; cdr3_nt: TGTGCCACCAGTGATATAGACAGGGTGGCCGCCGGGGAGCTGTTTTTT
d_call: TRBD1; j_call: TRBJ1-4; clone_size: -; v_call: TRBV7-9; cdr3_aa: CASSGGPGGGEKLFF; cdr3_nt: TGTGCCAGCAGCGGGGGGCCAGGGGGCGGCGAAAAACTGTTTTTT
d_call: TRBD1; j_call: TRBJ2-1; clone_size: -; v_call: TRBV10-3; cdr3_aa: CAISDHRGDEQFF; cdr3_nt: TGTGCCATCAGTGACCACAGGGGCGATGAGCAGTTCTTC
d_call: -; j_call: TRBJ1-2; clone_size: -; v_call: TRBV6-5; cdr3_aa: CASSYGGDGNYGYTF; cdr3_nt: TGTGCCAGCAGTTACGGGGGGGACGGAAACTATGGCTACACCTTC
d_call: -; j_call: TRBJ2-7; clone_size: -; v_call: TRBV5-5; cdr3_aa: CASSSLQSYEQYF; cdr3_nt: TGTGCCAGCAGCTCTCTACAGTCTTACGAGCAGTACTTC
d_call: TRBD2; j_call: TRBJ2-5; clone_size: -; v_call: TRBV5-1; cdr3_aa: CASSLRTSGGALKTQYF; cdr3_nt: TGCGCCAGCAGCTTACGGACTAGCGGGGGGGCTTTGAAGACCCAGTACTTC
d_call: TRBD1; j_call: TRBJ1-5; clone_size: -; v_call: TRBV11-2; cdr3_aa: CASSSQGGSNQPQHF; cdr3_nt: TGTGCCAGCAGCTCTCAGGGGGGAAGCAATCAGCCCCAGCATTTT
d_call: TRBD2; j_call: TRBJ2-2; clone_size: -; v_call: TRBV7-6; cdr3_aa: CASSLEAGGPTGELFF; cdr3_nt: TGTGCCAGCAGCTTAGAGGCGGGGGGGCCCACCGGGGAGCTGTTTTTT
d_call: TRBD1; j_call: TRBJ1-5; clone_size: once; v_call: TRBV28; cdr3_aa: CASSPRDRGYSNQPQHF; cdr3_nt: TGTGCCAGCAGTCCCCGGGACAGGGGATATAGCAATCAGCCCCAGCATTTT
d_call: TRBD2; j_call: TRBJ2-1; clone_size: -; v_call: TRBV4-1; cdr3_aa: CASSQGRWSSGGPRAYNEQFF; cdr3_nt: TGCGCCAGCAGCCAAGGGCGTTGGTCTAGCGGGGGGCCTCGGGCCTACAATGAGCAGTTCTTC
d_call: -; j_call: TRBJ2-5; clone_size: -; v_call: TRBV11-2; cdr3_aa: CASSQGGYETQYF; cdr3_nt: TGTGCCAGCAGCCAGGGTGGGTACGAGACCCAGTACTTC
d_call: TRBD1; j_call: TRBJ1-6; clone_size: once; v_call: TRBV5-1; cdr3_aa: CASSPRQGIGNSPLHF; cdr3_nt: TGCGCCAGCAGCCCCCGACAGGGAATAGGGAATTCACCCCTCCACTTT
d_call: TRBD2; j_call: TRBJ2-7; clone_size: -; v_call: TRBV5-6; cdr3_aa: CASTNRLAGGYEQYF; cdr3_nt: TGTGCCAGCACCAACCGGCTAGCGGGGGGCTACGAGCAGTACTTC
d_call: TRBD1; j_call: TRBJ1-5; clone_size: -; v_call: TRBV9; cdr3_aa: CASSGGQADQPQHF; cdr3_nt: TGTGCCAGCAGCGGTGGACAGGCTGATCAGCCCCAGCATTTT
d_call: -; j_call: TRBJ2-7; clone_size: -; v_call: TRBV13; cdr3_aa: CASRVDSSYEQYF; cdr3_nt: TGTGCCAGCAGAGTGGACAGCTCCTACGAGCAGTACTTC
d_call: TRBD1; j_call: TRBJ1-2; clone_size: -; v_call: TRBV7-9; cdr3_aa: CASSSGTGHGYTF; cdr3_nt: TGTGCCAGCAGCTCGGGGACAGGGCATGGCTACACCTTC
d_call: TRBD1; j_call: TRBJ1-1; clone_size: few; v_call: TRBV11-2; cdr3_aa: CASSPRTGEANTEAFF; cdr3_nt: TGTGCCAGCAGCCCCCGGACAGGGGAGGCGAACACTGAAGCTTTCTTT
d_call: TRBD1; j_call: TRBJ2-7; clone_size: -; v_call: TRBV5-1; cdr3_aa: CASSLVRGTGSQEQYF; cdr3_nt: TGCGCCAGCAGCTTGGTGCGGGGGACAGGGTCTCAAGAGCAGTACTTC
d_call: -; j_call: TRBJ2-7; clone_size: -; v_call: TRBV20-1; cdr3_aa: CSAPGDYEQYF; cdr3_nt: TGCAGTGCTCCCGGGGACTACGAGCAGTACTTC
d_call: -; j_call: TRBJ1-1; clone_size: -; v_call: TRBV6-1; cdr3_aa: CASSDFPSWVSNTEAFF; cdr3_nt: TGTGCCAGCAGTGATTTTCCTAGCTGGGTATCTAACACTGAAGCTTTCTTT
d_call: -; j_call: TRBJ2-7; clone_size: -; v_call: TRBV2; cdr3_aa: CASTGVTYEQYF; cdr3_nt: TGTGCCAGCACCGGGGTTACCTACGAGCAGTACTTC
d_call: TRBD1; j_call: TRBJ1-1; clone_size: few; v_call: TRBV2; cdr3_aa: CASSPDRVTEAFF; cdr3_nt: TGTGCCAGCAGTCCTGACAGGGTGACTGAAGCTTTCTTT
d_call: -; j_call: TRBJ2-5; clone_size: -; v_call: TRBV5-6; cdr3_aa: CASSRTPMTQYF; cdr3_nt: TGTGCCAGCAGTCGGACTCCCATGACCCAGTACTTC
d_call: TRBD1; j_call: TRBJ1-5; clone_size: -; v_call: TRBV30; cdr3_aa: CAWSGTGERQPQHF; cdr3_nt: TGTGCCTGGAGTGGTACAGGGGAACGTCAGCCCCAGCATTTT